This TCR beta chain was observed in a study of T cell responses to AZD1222 COVID-19 vaccine. The method was immunoSEQ multiplex PCR; TCRdb's version includes in-frame clones alone and lacks a portion of them. The table lists approximately 89,000 clones, roughly 88% of them singletons. Study conclusions and caveats: Scientists sampled the repertoires only once the peak T cell response had passed.

V lost 2 bases and J lost 10; bases outside the gene matches: 7. Germline V gives CDR1 SGHAT, CDR2 FQNNGV. CDR3 size: 14 residues. A remark on this clone: Its antigen is still unknown.

The chain employs TRBV11-2 and TRBJ2-5; 10 nucleotides agree with TRBD2. The sequencing used peripheral blood, collected on day 0 of AZD1222 vaccination. The TCR originated in an adult in good health. The CDR3 sequence is CASSLPSGGQGQYF. Written as DNA, the CDR3 is TGTGCCAGCAGCTTACCTAGCGGGGGCCAAGGCCAGTACTTC.